This T cell receptor beta chain was recorded in a study of blood T cell repertoires in COVID-19 (dated by TCRdb to about 2020). In terms of the full investigation: Collaborator samples came from the United States, Italy and Spain and covered acute and convalescent phases of COVID-19. Subjects who had been exposed to COVID-19, were actively infected with it, or had recovered from it provided the deeply sampled blood TCRbeta repertoires that made up the dataset. The sample metadata nearly always contained a de-identified subject ID, COVID-19 status, age in years and sex. A freely available public database, intended as a resource for researchers studying the immune response to SARS-CoV-2, is where the repertoires were released. Where HLA class I and class II types were available, the types were taken from metadata supplied by the sample provider, not from assay-based typing. The samples were drawn from two sources: the first 160 participants of the ongoing ImmuneRACE study, and over 1,000 subjects contributed by 6 global collaborators. The material from the prospective study consisted of cDNA or gDNA derived from T cells, B-cell-depleted T cells, or PBMCs. What the work shows at the level of the full study, not this receptor alone: Clinical and demographic metadata were provided uncurated, with the amount varying by source and participant.

The cysteine opens and the phenylalanine closes a CDR3 of 15 amino acids. Of all the DNA, just the CDR3 is kept, 45 bases in frame from base 1. Sequences MNHEY (CDR1) and SVGAGI (CDR2) are obtained from the germline V gene. The trim is 10 bases for V and 3 bases for J, with a gap of 18 bases between the germline ends. TCRbeta CDR3 regions were amplified from genomic DNA by means of the immunoSEQ Assay, a bias-controlled multiplex PCR. Per the source publication's procedure: Within the assay, amplification of reference gene primers was used to estimate how many nucleated cells each sample contained. Sequence reads were collapsed and filtered to measure the absolute abundance of every unique TCRbeta CDR3 rearrangement. For each sample, productive Simpson clonality was calculated as the square root of Simpson's diversity index across productive rearrangements. Drawn from immuneACCESS, this table holds only the in-frame rearrangements with V and J called that TCRdb kept. Clones are partly lost; checked studies trace under half to an unresolved V gene and leave the rest unexplained. Clone size and V and J calls were adopted from that table, with D and trimming inferred from the DNA. The sample records 200,000 to 250,000 clones, about 84% of which are singletons. Clones ranked in the top ten supply 7.8% of the sample.

One collaborating source in Seattle enrolled patients during active infection and followed them longitudinally through the course of disease. Whole blood was collected in K2EDTA tubes by collaborating institutions according to the institutions' own protocols. Collaborator samples were shipped for TCRbeta analysis as frozen whole blood, isolated PBMCs, or DNA extracted from either sample type. This clone was observed a handful of times. What antigen it recognizes has not been identified. Base-call qualities are not available, and no considerably larger clone is one nucleotide away. This clonotype was sampled from a woman of 80 years or more with COVID-19, enrolled during active disease. Sequencing input: peripheral blood. This chain is built from TRBV6-5 and TRBJ2-2; TRBD2 is possibly the D segment (6 matching bases). The CDR3 corresponds to CATRIGTSYTGELFF. The nucleotide sequence reads TGTGCCACCCGGATCGGGACTTCATACACCGGGGAGCTGTTTTTT.